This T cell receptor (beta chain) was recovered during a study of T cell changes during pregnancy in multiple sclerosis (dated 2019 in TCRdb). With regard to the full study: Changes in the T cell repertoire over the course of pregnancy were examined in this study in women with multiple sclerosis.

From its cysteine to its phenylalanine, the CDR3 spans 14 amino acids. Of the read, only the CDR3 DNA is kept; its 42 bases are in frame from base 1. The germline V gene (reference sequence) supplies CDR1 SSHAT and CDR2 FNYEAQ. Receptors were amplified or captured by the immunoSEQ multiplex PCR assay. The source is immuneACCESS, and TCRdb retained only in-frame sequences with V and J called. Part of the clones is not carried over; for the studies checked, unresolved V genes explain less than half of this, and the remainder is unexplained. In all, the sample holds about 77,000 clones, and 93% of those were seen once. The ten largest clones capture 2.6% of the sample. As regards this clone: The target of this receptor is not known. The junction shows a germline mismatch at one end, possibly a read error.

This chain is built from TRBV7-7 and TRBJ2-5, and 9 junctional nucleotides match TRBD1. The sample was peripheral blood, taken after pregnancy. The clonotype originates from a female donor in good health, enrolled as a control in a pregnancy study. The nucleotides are TGTGCTAGCAGCCGGGACAGGGTAGGAGAGACCCAGTACTTC. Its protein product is CASSRDRVGETQYF.